A selection of T cell receptor beta chains follows, all from one sample in a study of vaccination and CD4 T cells after COVID-19. The antigens of these receptors remain unknown. From the PCR reads, TCRdb called clonotypes with MiXCR, one entry per CDR3 protein. The sample carries 20,000 or so distinct CDR3 sequences, less than 50% recorded once. The sample taken for sequencing was CD4+ T cells from blood, cultured in vitro. The source is a human donor who had recovered from COVID-19. Each CDR3 is given with its conserved first and last residue. A D gene is named only where the DNA matches it firmly. Some rows have no size entry. The others give once, few or many, or a class for an expanded clone.

>TRBV20-1|TRBJ2-2|.|few
CSASTGRGTGELFF
TGCAGTGCTAGCACAGGGAGGGGCACCGGGGAGCTGTTTTTT
>TRBV4-1|TRBJ2-1|.|.
CASRRTGRDNEQFF
TGCGCCAGCAGACGCACGGGCAGGGACAATGAGCAGTTCTTC
>TRBV7-2|TRBJ1-4|.|.
CASSARDGANEKLFF
TGTGCCAGCAGCGCCAGGGACGGAGCTAATGAAAAACTGTTTTTT
>TRBV6-2/TRBV6-3|TRBJ1-5|.|few
CASSYRGTFFYGNQPQHF
TGTGCCAGCAGTTACCGTGGGACATTCTTTTATGGGAATCAGCCCCAGCATTTT
>TRBV6-5|TRBJ1-3|.|few
CASSYSKGNTIYF
TGTGCCAGCAGTTACTCGAAAGGAAACACCATATATTTT
>TRBV4-3|TRBJ2-1|.|.
CASSQDRLVGNEQFF
TGCGCCAGCAGCCAAGATCGGTTAGTAGGGAATGAGCAGTTCTTC
>TRBV7-8|TRBJ1-6|TRBD1|once
CASSWDRGNSPLHF
TGTGCCAGCAGTTGGGACAGGGGGAATTCACCCCTCCACTTT
>TRBV4-1|TRBJ1-6|TRBD1|.
CASSRGTATNSPLHF
TGCGCCAGCAGCCGAGGGACAGCGACTAATTCACCCCTCCACTTT
>TRBV5-1|TRBJ1-3|.|.
CASSAAPDGNTIYF
TGCGCCAGCAGCGCCGCTCCGGATGGAAACACCATATATTTT
>TRBV20-1|TRBJ1-2|.|.
CSAPYDGGYTF
TGCAGTGCTCCTTATGACGGTGGCTACACCTTC
>TRBV24-1|TRBJ2-7|.|.
CATSAKGRGHEQYF
TGTGCCACCAGTGCGAAAGGCAGGGGCCACGAGCAGTACTTC
>TRBV12-3/TRBV12-4|TRBJ2-3|.|few
CASSLASGTDTQYF
TGTGCCAGCAGTTTAGCTAGCGGCACAGATACGCAGTATTTT
>TRBV6-1|TRBJ1-3|TRBD1|few
CASRTGGSGNTIYF
TGTGCCAGCAGGACAGGGGGCTCTGGAAACACCATATATTTT
>TRBV7-9|TRBJ1-1|TRBD1|.
CASSWAIRTGRGTEAFF
TGTGCCAGCAGCTGGGCAATCCGGACAGGGAGAGGCACTGAAGCTTTCTTT
>TRBV20-1|TRBJ2-1|TRBD2|.
CSAPPGGRLEQFF
TGCAGTGCCCCTCCGGGAGGTAGGCTTGAGCAGTTCTTC
>TRBV27|TRBJ2-5|.|.
CASSLDRGWETQYF
TGTGCCAGCAGTCTCGATAGGGGGTGGGAGACCCAGTACTTC
>TRBV10-3|TRBJ2-2|.|.
CAISQGRDTGELFF
TGTGCCATCAGCCAGGGGCGCGACACCGGGGAGCTGTTTTTT
>TRBV3-1|TRBJ1-6|.|once
CASSQVRGRSNSPLHF
TGTGCCAGCAGCCAAGTGAGGGGCAGGTCCAATTCACCCCTCCACTTT
>TRBV7-2|TRBJ2-2|.|few
CASRYGWENTGELFF
TGTGCCAGCAGATACGGATGGGAGAACACCGGGGAGCTGTTTTTT
>TRBV20-1|TRBJ2-1|TRBD2|.
CSLLGLAGRGSSYNEQFF
TGCAGTTTACTCGGACTAGCGGGAAGGGGGAGCTCCTACAATGAGCAGTTCTTC
>TRBV27|TRBJ1-4|.|few
CASSGGQLREKLFF
TGTGCCAGCAGCGGAGGGCAGTTAAGGGAAAAACTGTTTTTT
>TRBV24-1|TRBJ1-5|.|few
CATSDSGANQPQHF
TGTGCCACCAGTGATTCGGGGGCCAATCAGCCCCAGCATTTT
>TRBV2|TRBJ1-6|TRBD1|few
CASSPRGDRAVSPLHF
TGTGCCAGCAGTCCCCGGGGGGACAGGGCTGTTTCACCCCTCCACTTT
>TRBV7-2|TRBJ2-5|.|.
CASSSARETQYF
TGTGCCAGCAGCTCCGCCCGAGAGACCCAGTACTTC
>TRBV7-2|TRBJ1-1|TRBD1|.
CASSLGDRRNTEAFF
TGTGCCAGCAGCTTAGGGGACAGGAGGAACACTGAAGCTTTCTTT
>TRBV28|TRBJ1-1|.|.
CASELGATVGAFF
TGTGCCAGCGAGTTAGGGGCGACAGTCGGAGCTTTCTTT
>TRBV24-1|TRBJ1-5|TRBD1|medium-sized
CATSETGTGEPQHF
TGTGCCACCAGTGAGACAGGGACGGGGGAGCCCCAGCATTTT
>TRBV24-1|TRBJ2-2|.|.
CATSSRSGGWNTGELFF
TGTGCCACCTCCAGCAGGTCGGGGGGCTGGAACACCGGGGAGCTGTTTTTT
>TRBV7-3|TRBJ2-5|.|.
CASSLGEFETQYF
TGTGCCAGCAGCTTAGGGGAGTTTGAGACCCAGTACTTC
>TRBV15|TRBJ2-3|.|.
CATSRDRVAMADTQYF
TGTGCCACCAGCAGAGATCGCGTAGCGATGGCAGATACGCAGTATTTT
>TRBV20-1|TRBJ1-5|.|.
CSASCAYSNQPQHF
TGCAGTGCTAGTTGCGCATATAGCAATCAGCCCCAGCATTTT
>TRBV30|TRBJ1-5|.|.
CAWSVKGGNQPQHF
TGTGCCTGGAGTGTAAAGGGGGGCAATCAGCCCCAGCATTTT
>TRBV27|TRBJ2-1|.|few
CASSLYGEQFF
TGTGCCAGCAGTTTATACGGTGAGCAGTTCTTC
>TRBV20-1|TRBJ2-7|TRBD2|.
CSAPLPQAGAPYEQYF
TGCAGTGCTCCTCTGCCTCAGGCGGGAGCCCCCTACGAGCAGTACTTC
>TRBV27|TRBJ1-5|.|once
CDPGACDQPQHF
TGCGACCCCGGGGCATGCGATCAGCCCCAGCATTTT
>TRBV20-1|TRBJ2-7|TRBD2|.
CSAMQREKVYEQYF
TGCAGTGCTATGCAGCGGGAGAAGGTCTACGAGCAGTACTTC
>TRBV6-2/TRBV6-3|TRBJ2-7|TRBD2|few
CASSYSTSGSGGDEQYF
TGTGCCAGCAGTTATTCAACTAGCGGGAGTGGCGGCGACGAGCAGTACTTC
>TRBV6-1|TRBJ1-4|TRBD1|.
CASRMTGVGEKLFF
TGTGCCAGCAGGATGACAGGGGTGGGGGAAAAACTGTTTTTT
>TRBV6-1|TRBJ2-2|TRBD2|few
CASSAGLAGSIRDTGELFF
TGTGCCAGCAGTGCGGGACTAGCGGGATCAATTAGGGACACCGGGGAGCTGTTTTTT
>TRBV24-1|TRBJ2-5|.|.
CATSPRRGGQETQYF
TGTGCCACCAGTCCGAGAAGGGGAGGACAAGAGACCCAGTACTTC
>TRBV20-1|TRBJ1-1|.|.
CSARDSRGAFF
TGCAGTGCTAGAGATTCCCGGGGCGCTTTCTTT
>TRBV19|TRBJ1-5|TRBD1|few
CASTGGQARQPQHF
TGTGCCAGTACAGGGGGACAGGCTCGACAGCCCCAGCATTTT
>TRBV7-9|TRBJ1-6|.|.
CASGQLSSYNSPLHF
TGTGCCAGTGGGCAGCTGAGCTCCTATAATTCACCCCTCCACTTT
>TRBV12-3/TRBV12-4|TRBJ2-3|.|.
CASSRDHTYTQYF
TGTGCCAGCAGCCGGGACCACACATATACGCAGTATTTT
>TRBV25-1|TRBJ2-7|TRBD2|.
CASNEAGVGTYEQYF
TGTGCCAGCAATGAAGCGGGAGTAGGTACCTACGAGCAGTACTTC
>TRBV7-8|TRBJ2-2|TRBD1|medium-sized
CASRRTGARGELFF
TGTGCCAGCAGACGGACAGGGGCACGCGGGGAGCTGTTTTTT
>TRBV25-1|TRBJ1-2|.|.
CASSESRGVGYGYTF
TGTGCCAGCAGTGAATCTAGAGGGGTTGGCTATGGCTACACCTTC
>TRBV11-3|TRBJ1-2|.|.
CASSLDNSDGYTF
TGTGCCAGCAGCTTAGATAACTCGGACGGCTACACCTTC
>TRBV10-2|TRBJ1-1|.|.
CASSDQGNTEAFF
TGCGCCAGCAGCGATCAGGGGAACACTGAAGCTTTCTTT
>TRBV7-9|TRBJ1-6|.|medium-sized
CASSTRVLNSPLHF
TGTGCCAGCAGCACCAGGGTTCTTAATTCACCCCTCCACTTT
>TRBV2|TRBJ2-1|.|medium-sized
CASSEDSSSYNEQFF
TGTGCCAGCAGTGAGGACTCAAGCTCCTACAATGAGCAGTTCTTC
>TRBV7-9|TRBJ1-2|.|few
CASRRQDSYGYTF
TGTGCCAGCAGGCGACAGGATTCCTATGGCTACACCTTC
>TRBV6-2/TRBV6-3|TRBJ2-2|TRBD2|medium-sized
CASSYSSASGTGELFF
TGTGCCAGCAGTTACTCGAGTGCTAGCGGGACCGGGGAGCTGTTTTTT
>TRBV19|TRBJ2-3|TRBD1|.
CASSKDRGRTDTQYF
TGTGCCAGTAGTAAGGACAGGGGGCGCACAGATACGCAGTATTTT
>TRBV23-1|TRBJ1-2|TRBD1|few
CASSQSRSDRGLYGYTF
TGCGCCAGCAGTCAATCGAGGTCGGACAGGGGGCTCTATGGCTACACCTTC
>TRBV2|TRBJ2-1|TRBD1|.
CASRYRGEQFF
TGTGCCAGCAGGTACAGGGGGGAGCAGTTCTTC
>TRBV7-9|TRBJ2-4|TRBD1|few
CASSFRDRIFQYF
TGTGCCAGCAGCTTCCGGGACAGGATTTTTCAGTACTTC
>TRBV11-3|TRBJ2-3|TRBD1|.
CASVGTGSSGGDTQYF
TGTGCCAGCGTGGGGACAGGGAGTAGCGGAGGAGATACGCAGTATTTT
>TRBV5-4|TRBJ1-1|TRBD1|.
CASSLGTVEAFF
TGTGCCAGCAGCCTGGGGACAGTTGAAGCTTTCTTT